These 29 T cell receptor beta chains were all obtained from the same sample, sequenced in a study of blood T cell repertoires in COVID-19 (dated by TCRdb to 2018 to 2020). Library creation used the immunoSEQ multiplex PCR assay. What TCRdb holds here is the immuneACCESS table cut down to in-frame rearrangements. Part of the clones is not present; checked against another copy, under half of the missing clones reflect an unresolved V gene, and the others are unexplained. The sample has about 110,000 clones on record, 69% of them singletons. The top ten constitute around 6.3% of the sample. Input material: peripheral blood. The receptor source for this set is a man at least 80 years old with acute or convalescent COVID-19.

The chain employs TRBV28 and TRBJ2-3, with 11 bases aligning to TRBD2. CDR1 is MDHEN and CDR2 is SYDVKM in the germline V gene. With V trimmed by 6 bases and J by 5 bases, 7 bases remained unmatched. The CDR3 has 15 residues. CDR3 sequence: CASSFSGRDQDTQYF. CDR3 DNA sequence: TGTGCCAGCAGCTTTAGCGGGAGGGATCAAGATACGCAGTATTTT.

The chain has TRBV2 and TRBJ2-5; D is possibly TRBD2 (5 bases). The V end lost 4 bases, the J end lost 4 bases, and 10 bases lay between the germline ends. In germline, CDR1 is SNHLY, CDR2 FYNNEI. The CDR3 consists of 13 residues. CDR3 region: CASSVARGETQYF. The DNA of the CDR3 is TGTGCCAGCAGTGTAGCTCGGGGAGAGACCCAGTACTTC.

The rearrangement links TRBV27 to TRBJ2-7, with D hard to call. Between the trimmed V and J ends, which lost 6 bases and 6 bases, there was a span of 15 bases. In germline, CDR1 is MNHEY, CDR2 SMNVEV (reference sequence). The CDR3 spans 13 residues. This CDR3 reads CASRTATEPEQYF. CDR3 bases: TGTGCCAGCAGAACGGCCACAGAACCCGAGCAGTACTTC.

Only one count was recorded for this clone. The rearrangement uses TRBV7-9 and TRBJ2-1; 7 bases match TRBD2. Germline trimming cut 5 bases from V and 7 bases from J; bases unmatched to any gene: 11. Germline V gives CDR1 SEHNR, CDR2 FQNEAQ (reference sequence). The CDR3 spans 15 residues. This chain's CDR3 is CASSLQRDRLNEQFF. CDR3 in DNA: TGTGCCAGCAGCCTACAGCGGGATAGGCTTAATGAGCAGTTCTTC. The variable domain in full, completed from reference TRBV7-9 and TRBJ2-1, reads DTGVSQNPRHKITKRGQNVTFRCDPISEHNRLYWYRQTLGQGPEFLTYFQNEAQLEKSRLLSDRFSAERPKGSFSTLEIQRTEQGDSAMYLCASSLQRDRLNEQFFGPGTRLTVL.

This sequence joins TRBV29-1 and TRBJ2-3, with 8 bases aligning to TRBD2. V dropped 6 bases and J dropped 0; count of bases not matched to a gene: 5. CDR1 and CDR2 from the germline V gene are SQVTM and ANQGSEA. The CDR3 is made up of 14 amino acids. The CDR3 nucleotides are TGCAGCGTCAAAAGCGGGAGCAGCACAGATACGCAGTATTTT. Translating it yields CSVKSGSSTDTQYF.

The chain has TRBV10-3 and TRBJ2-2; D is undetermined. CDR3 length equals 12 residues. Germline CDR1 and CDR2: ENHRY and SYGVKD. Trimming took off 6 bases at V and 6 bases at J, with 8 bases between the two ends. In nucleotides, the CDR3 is TGTGCCATCAGGAGAATGGCCGGGGAGCTGTTTTTT. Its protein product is CAIRRMAGELFF.

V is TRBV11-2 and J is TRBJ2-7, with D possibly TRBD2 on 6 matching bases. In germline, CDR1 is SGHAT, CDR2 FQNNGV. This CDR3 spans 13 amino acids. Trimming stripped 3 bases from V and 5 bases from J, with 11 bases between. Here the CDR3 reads CASSFWRDDEQYF. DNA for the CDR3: TGTGCCAGCAGCTTTTGGCGGGACGACGAGCAGTACTTC. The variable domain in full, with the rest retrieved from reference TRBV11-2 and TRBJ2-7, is EAGVAQSPRYKIIEKRQSVAFWCNPISGHATLYWYQQILGQGPKLLIQFQNNGVVDDSQLPKDRFSAERLKGVDSTLKIQPAKLEDSAVYLCASSFWRDDEQYFGPGTRLTVT.

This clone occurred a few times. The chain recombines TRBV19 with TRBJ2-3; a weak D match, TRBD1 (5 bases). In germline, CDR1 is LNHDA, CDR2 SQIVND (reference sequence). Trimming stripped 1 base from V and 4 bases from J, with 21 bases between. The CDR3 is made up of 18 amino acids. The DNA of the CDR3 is TGTGCCAGTAGTATAGGACCTACAGGAGATTGGATCGCAGATACGCAGTATTTT. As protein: CASSIGPTGDWIADTQYF.

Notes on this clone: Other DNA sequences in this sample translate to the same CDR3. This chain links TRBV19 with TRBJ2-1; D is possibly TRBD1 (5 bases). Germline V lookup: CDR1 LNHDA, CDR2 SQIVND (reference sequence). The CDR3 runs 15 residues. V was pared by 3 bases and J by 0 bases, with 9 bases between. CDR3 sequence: CASSIQGSSYNEQFF. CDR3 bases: TGTGCCAGTAGTATCCAGGGTAGCTCCTACAATGAGCAGTTCTTC.

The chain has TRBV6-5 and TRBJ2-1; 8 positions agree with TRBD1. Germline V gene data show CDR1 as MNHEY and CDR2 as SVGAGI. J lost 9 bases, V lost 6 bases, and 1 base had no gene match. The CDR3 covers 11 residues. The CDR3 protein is CASRTGVEQFF. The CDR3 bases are TGTGCCAGCAGGACAGGGGTTGAGCAGTTCTTC.

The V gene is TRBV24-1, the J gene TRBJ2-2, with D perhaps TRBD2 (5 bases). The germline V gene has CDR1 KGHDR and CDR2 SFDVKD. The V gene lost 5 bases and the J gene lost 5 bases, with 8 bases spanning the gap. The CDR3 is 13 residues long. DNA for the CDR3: TGTGCCACCAGTGCTGGCGGGACCGGGGAGCTGTTTTTT. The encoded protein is CATSAGGTGELFF.

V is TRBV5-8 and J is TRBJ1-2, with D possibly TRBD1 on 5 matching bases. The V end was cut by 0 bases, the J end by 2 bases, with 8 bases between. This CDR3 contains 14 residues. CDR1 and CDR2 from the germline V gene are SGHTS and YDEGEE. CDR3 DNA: TGTGCCAGCAGCTTGGCCGGGGGGAACTATGGCTACACCTTC. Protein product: CASSLAGGNYGYTF. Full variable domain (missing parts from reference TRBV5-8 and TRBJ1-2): EAGVTQSPTHLIKTRGQQATLRCSPISGHTSVYWYQQALGLGLQFLLWYDEGEERNRGNFPPRFSGRQFPNYSSELNVNALELEDSALYLCASSLAGGNYGYTFGSGTRLTVV.

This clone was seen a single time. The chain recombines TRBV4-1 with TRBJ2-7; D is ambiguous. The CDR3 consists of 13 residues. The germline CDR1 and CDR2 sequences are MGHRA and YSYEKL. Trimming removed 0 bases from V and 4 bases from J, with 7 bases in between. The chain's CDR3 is CASSQEVLYEQYF. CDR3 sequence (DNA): TGCGCCAGCAGCCAAGAAGTACTTTACGAGCAGTACTTC.

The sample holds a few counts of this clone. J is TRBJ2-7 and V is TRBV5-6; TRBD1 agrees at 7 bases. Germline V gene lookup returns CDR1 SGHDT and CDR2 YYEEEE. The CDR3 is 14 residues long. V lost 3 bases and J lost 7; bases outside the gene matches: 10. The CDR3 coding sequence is TGTGCCAGCAGCTCCCAGGGGGTCCTGGGGGAGCAGTACTTC. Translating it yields CASSSQGVLGEQYF.

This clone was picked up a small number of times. DNA for the CDR3: TGTGCCAGCAGTTGGGGCGGTCAAGAGACCCAGTACTTC. This encodes CASSWGGQETQYF. This chain connects TRBV27 to TRBJ2-5; D perhaps matches TRBD1 (5 bases). V was cut by 4 bases and J by 2 bases, with 8 bases left in between. From germline, CDR1 is MNHEY and CDR2 SMNVEV (reference sequence). The CDR3 is 13 amino acids.

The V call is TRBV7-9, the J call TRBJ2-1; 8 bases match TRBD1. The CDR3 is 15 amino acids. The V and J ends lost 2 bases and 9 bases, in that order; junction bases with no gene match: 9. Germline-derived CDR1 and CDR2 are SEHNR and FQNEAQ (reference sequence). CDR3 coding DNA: TGTGCCAGCAGCTTACCGGGACAGGAGAATGGTGAGCAGTTCTTC. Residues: CASSLPGQENGEQFF.

The DNA of the CDR3 is TGTGCCAGCAGCTTAGAAAGGGGAAACCCCACGTACTTC. Amino acids: CASSLERGNPTYF. J is TRBJ2-7 and V is TRBV11-2; perhaps TRBD1 as D (5 bases). The CDR3 runs to 13 residues. Germline values: CDR1 SGHAT, CDR2 FQNNGV. V shed 0 bases and J shed 12 bases, with 15 bases lying between them.

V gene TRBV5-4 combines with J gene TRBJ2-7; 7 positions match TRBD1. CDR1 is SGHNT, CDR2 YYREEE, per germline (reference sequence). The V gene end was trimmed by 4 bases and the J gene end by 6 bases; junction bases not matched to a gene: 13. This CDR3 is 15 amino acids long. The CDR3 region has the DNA TGTGCCAGCAGCCAGGGACAGTTGGGCGGCTCCGAGCAGTACTTC. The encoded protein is CASSQGQLGGSEQYF. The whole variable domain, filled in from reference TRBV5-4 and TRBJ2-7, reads ETGVTQSPTHLIKTRGQQVTLRCSSQSGHNTVSWYQQALGQGPQFIFQYYREEENGRGNFPPRFSGLQFPNYSSELNVNALELDDSALYLCASSQGQLGGSEQYFGPGTRLTVT.

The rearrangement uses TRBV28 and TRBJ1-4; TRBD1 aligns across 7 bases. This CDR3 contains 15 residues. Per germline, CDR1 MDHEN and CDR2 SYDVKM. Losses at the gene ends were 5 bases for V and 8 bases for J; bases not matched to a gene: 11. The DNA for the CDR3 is TGTGCCAGCAGTGTCCCGGGACAGTTTCGGGAAAAACTGTTTTTT. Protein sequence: CASSVPGQFREKLFF.

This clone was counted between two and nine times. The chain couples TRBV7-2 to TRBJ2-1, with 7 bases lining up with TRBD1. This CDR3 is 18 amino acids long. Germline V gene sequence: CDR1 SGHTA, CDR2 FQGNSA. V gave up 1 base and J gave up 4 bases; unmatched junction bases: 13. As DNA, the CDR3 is TGTGCCAGCAGCTTAGTACCAGGGGGAGTTACTAGGTACAATGAGCAGTTCTTC. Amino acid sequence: CASSLVPGGVTRYNEQFF.

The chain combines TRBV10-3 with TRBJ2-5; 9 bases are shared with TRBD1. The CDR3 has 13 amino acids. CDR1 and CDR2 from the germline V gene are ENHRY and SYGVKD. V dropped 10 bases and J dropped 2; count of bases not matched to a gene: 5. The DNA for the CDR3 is TGTGCCACCGGACAGGGGAGTCAAGAGACCCAGTACTTC. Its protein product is CATGQGSQETQYF.

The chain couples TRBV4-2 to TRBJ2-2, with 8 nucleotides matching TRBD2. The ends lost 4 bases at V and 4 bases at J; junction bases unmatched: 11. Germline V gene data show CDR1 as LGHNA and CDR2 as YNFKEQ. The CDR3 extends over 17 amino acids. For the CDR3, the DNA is TGTGCCAGCAGCCCCGGCTCGGGAGGGTCGGGCACCGGGGAGCTGTTTTTT. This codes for CASSPGSGGSGTGELFF.

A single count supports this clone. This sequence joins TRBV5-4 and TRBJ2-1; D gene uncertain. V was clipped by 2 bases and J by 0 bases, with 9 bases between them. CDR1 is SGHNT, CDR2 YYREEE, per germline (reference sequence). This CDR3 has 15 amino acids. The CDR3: CASSLDTASYNEQFF. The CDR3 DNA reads TGTGCCAGCAGCTTAGATACAGCCTCCTACAATGAGCAGTTCTTC.

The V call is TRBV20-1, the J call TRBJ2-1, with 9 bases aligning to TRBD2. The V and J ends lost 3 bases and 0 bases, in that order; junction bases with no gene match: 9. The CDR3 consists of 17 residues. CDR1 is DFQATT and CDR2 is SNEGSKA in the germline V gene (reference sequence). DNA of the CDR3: TGCAGTGCTAGTGCCCTCGGACTAGCGATCTCCTACAATGAGCAGTTCTTC. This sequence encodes CSASALGLAISYNEQFF.

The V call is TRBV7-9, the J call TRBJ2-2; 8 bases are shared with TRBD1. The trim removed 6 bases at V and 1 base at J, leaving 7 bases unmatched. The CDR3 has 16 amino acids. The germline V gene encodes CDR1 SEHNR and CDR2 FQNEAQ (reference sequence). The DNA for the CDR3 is TGTGCCAGCAGTTCCTCCGGGACAGGGAACACCGGGGAGCTGTTTTTT. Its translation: CASSSSGTGNTGELFF.

The DNA for the CDR3 is TGTGCCAGCAGCTTTGAGGGGGCGCGGGGCTACACCTTC. This sequence encodes CASSFEGARGYTF. This chain joins TRBV7-9 and TRBJ1-2; 7 bases fit TRBD1. There are 13 residues in the CDR3. CDR1 and CDR2 from the germline V gene are SEHNR and FQNEAQ (reference sequence). The ends lost 3 bases at V and 8 bases at J; junction bases unmatched: 6.

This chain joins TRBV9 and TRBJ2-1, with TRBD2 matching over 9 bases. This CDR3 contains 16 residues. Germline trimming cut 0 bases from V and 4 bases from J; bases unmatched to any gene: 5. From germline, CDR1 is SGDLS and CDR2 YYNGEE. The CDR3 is CASSVGLAGLYNEQFF. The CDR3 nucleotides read TGTGCCAGCAGCGTAGGGCTAGCGGGATTATACAATGAGCAGTTCTTC.

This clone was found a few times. The DNA for the CDR3 is TGTGCCAGCAGTCGGAGGCTACGGGACGAGCAGTACTTC. Translated, it gives CASSRRLRDEQYF. This sequence joins TRBV28 and TRBJ2-7; possibly TRBD2 for D (5 bases). The germline V gene encodes CDR1 MDHEN and CDR2 SYDVKM. With 5 bases removed from V and 5 bases from J, the gap between germline ends came to 13 bases. The length of the CDR3 is 13 residues.

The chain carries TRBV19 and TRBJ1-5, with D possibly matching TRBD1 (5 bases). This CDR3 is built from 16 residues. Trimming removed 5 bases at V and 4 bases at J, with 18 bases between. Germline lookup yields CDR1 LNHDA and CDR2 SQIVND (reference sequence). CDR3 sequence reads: CASSPVGQGLNQPQHF. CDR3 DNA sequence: TGTGCCAGTAGTCCGGTCGGCCAGGGTCTGAATCAGCCCCAGCATTTT.